These 17 T cell receptor beta chains were all obtained from the same sample, sequenced in a study of blood T cell repertoires in COVID-19 (dated by TCRdb to the early 2020s). Library creation used the immunoSEQ multiplex PCR assay. TCRdb provides this immuneACCESS table in a form limited to in-frame rearrangements. Some clones are lacking; in checked studies, under half of them reflect an unresolved V gene, and why the rest are absent is not known. This sample is represented by 40,000 to 55,000 clones; approximately 84% of them were singletons. The top ten hold about 4.1% of the sample. The sequenced sample consisted of peripheral blood. Receptors originate from a man over 45 with active COVID-19.

This clone was counted a single time. V usage is TRBV7-9 and J usage is TRBJ1-3; tentative D call: TRBD1 (5 bases). CDR1 SEHNR and CDR2 FQNEAQ come from the germline V gene (reference sequence). Trimming removed 8 bases at V and 2 bases at J, with 10 bases between. The CDR3 has 13 amino acids. For the CDR3, the DNA is TGTGCCAGCCAAAAGGGGACTGGAAACACCATATATTTT. It is translated as CASQKGTGNTIYF. Filled out from reference TRBV7-9 and TRBJ1-3, the complete variable domain reads DTGVSQNPRHKITKRGQNVTFRCDPISEHNRLYWYRQTLGQGPEFLTYFQNEAQLEKSRLLSDRFSAERPKGSFSTLEIQRTEQGDSAMYLCASQKGTGNTIYFGEGSWLTVV.

The CDR3 region has the DNA TGTGCCAGCAGCTTAGACATGAACACTGAAGCTTTCTTT. This encodes CASSLDMNTEAFF. J is TRBJ1-1 and V is TRBV11-3; D is unresolved. CDR1 and CDR2 from the germline V gene are SGHNT and YENEEA. The CDR3 loop spans 13 amino acids. Trimming stripped 0 bases from V and 0 bases from J, with 2 bases between. Full variable domain (outside the CDR3, taken from reference TRBV11-3 and TRBJ1-1): EAGVVQSPRYKIIEKKQPVAFWCNPISGHNTLYWYLQNLGQGPELLIRYENEEAVDDSQLPKDRFSAERLKGVDSTLKIQPAELGDSAVYLCASSLDMNTEAFFGQGTRLTVV.

This clone was observed a few times. This chain connects TRBV10-1 to TRBJ2-2; TRBD1 is a possible D gene (6 bases). This CDR3 is 14 amino acids long. Germline V CDR1 and CDR2: WNHNN, SYGVQD (reference sequence). V gave up 6 bases and J gave up 0 bases, with 8 bases separating them. CDR3 sequence: CASRQGPNTGELFF. The DNA for the CDR3 is TGCGCCAGCAGACAGGGACCGAACACCGGGGAGCTGTTTTTT.

As for this clone: The sample carries other DNA sequences with the same CDR3. This sequence joins TRBV9 and TRBJ2-2; 7 bases fit TRBD1. V was clipped by 4 bases and J by 5 bases; unmatched bases: 8. The CDR3 is made up of 15 amino acids. In germline, CDR1 is SGDLS, CDR2 YYNGEE. The CDR3 reads CASSLGTVPTGELFF. The CDR3 DNA reads as TGTGCCAGCAGCCTCGGGACAGTCCCTACCGGGGAGCTGTTTTTT.

The chain couples TRBV7-8 to TRBJ1-6; D possibly corresponds to TRBD1 (5 bases). The CDR3 is 13 amino acids. Deletions cut 6 bases from V and 9 bases from J, with 12 bases between. Per germline, CDR1 SGHVS and CDR2 FQNEAQ. In DNA form, the CDR3 reads TGTGCCAGCAGGGCTTTAAGGGGTTCACCCCTCCACTTT. Its translation is CASRALRGSPLHF.

V gene TRBV24-1 combines with J gene TRBJ1-5; D not resolved. V shed 0 bases and J shed 1 base, with 24 bases lying between them. This CDR3 is built from 21 residues. Germline lookup yields CDR1 KGHDR and CDR2 SFDVKD. The CDR3 loop reads CATSDLRKRRVVSRSNQPQHF. CDR3 sequence (DNA): TGTGCCACCAGTGATTTGCGTAAACGGCGGGTGGTGTCTAGGAGCAATCAGCCCCAGCATTTT.

Worth noting for this clone: The sample holds other DNA sequences that translate to the same CDR3. V is TRBV6-1 and J is TRBJ2-2; 16 positions match TRBD2. Germline CDR1 MNHNS, CDR2 SASEGT. CDR3 length: 18 amino acids. V was clipped by 1 base and J by 8 bases; unmatched bases: 7. CDR3: CASSEGAGTSGGAGELFF. The CDR3 bases are TGTGCCAGCAGTGAAGGAGCGGGGACTAGCGGGGGGGCTGGGGAGCTGTTTTTT.

The gene calls are TRBV27 and TRBJ1-1; 7 bases fit TRBD1. V lost 5 bases, J lost 10 bases, and 13 bases stayed unmatched. The CDR3 consists of 14 residues. In germline, CDR1 is MNHEY, CDR2 SMNVEV (reference sequence). CDR3 sequence reads: CASSPGGHGRGAFF. The DNA of the CDR3 is TGTGCCAGCAGTCCAGGGGGACACGGACGCGGAGCTTTCTTT.

The chain carries TRBV5-6 and TRBJ2-7; 7 nucleotides line up with TRBD2. With V trimmed by 2 bases and J by 5 bases, 4 bases remained unmatched. Germline V gene data show CDR1 as SGHDT and CDR2 as YYEEEE. CDR3 length: 13 residues. CDR3 sequence: CASSFVAGDEQYF. The DNA for the CDR3 is TGTGCCAGCAGCTTTGTGGCGGGGGACGAGCAGTACTTC.

CDR3 loop: CASSLRAGGGGDTGELFF. The CDR3 region has the DNA TGCGCCAGCAGCCTCCGCGCGGGGGGCGGTGGGGACACCGGGGAGCTGTTTTTT. The chain combines TRBV4-3 with TRBJ2-2; 8 bases map to TRBD2. This CDR3 region has 18 residues. J was trimmed by 3 bases and V by 4 bases; bases with no gene match: 13. Germline-derived CDR1 and CDR2 are LGHNA and YSLEER.

The table lists this clone with a count of one. V is TRBV27 and J is TRBJ1-4, with 7 bases matching TRBD1. The germline V gene has CDR1 MNHEY and CDR2 SMNVEV (reference sequence). The CDR3 covers 14 residues. V was pared by 3 bases and J by 8 bases, with 6 bases of the junction left unmatched. CDR3 in amino acids: CASSLVRGREKLFF. The CDR3 nucleotides read TGTGCCAGCAGTTTGGTCAGGGGGAGAGAAAAACTGTTTTTT.

The V call is TRBV28, the J call TRBJ1-1; tentative D call: TRBD1 (5 bases). Germline CDR1 is MDHEN and CDR2 is SYDVKM. V was cut by 2 bases and J by 4 bases, with 17 bases left in between. CDR3 size: 16 residues. In DNA, the CDR3 is TGTGCCAGCAGTTTAGCGTGGGGCGAATGGTCCACTGAAGCTTTCTTT. This codes for CASSLAWGEWSTEAFF.

This clone turned up a few times. V and J are TRBV3-1 (or the pseudogene TRBV3-2) and TRBJ2-4; 15 nucleotides match TRBD2. Germline values: CDR1 LGHDT, CDR2 YNNKEL (reference sequence). With 4 bases clipped from V and 0 bases from J, the junction kept 4 bases outside the gene matches. This CDR3 comprises 18 residues. The DNA for the CDR3 is TGTGCCAGCAGCCTCGGGACTAGCGGGGGGTTAGCCAAAAACATTCAGTACTTC. Encoded protein: CASSLGTSGGLAKNIQYF.

This sequence joins TRBV29-1 and TRBJ2-6; 9 bases map to TRBD1. This CDR3 is 16 amino acids long. Germline V lookup: CDR1 SQVTM, CDR2 ANQGSEA. After removal of 6 bases from V and 1 base from J, the junction contained 7 bases not matched to a gene. CDR3 amino acids: CSVTGGDPSGANVLTF. CDR3 nucleotides: TGCAGCGTCACAGGGGGCGATCCGTCTGGGGCCAACGTCCTGACTTTC.

This rearrangement joins TRBV6-5 to TRBJ2-1; 9 bases match TRBD2. There are 13 residues in the CDR3. The germline V gene has CDR1 MNHEY and CDR2 SVGAGI. V gave up 6 bases and J gave up 6 bases; unmatched junction bases: 3. The CDR3 sequence is CASRVAGVNEQFF. DNA of the CDR3: TGTGCCAGCAGGGTAGCGGGGGTCAATGAGCAGTTCTTC.

The chain employs TRBV5-1 and TRBJ2-5; TRBD1 matches at 10 bases. CDR1 and CDR2 from the germline V gene are SGHRS and YFSETQ. The junction had 5 bases not matched to a gene; V was cut back by 4 bases and J by 5 bases. CDR3 size: 14 residues. CDR3 sequence: CASSPGQGSETQYF. The CDR3 nucleotides are TGCGCCAGCAGCCCGGGACAGGGGAGCGAGACCCAGTACTTC.

This clone appeared a few times. The chain is built from TRBV18 and TRBJ1-1; the D gene is possibly TRBD1 (6 bases). The CDR3 totals 13 residues. Deletions cut 10 bases from V and 1 base from J, with 13 bases between. From germline, CDR1 is KGHSH and CDR2 LQKENI. The CDR3 sequence: CATSTGENTEAFF. In nucleotides, the CDR3 is TGTGCCACCTCGACAGGAGAGAACACTGAAGCTTTCTTT.